The 27 T cell receptor beta chains in this list originate from one sample, sequenced in a study of regulatory T cells in long-lasting Graves disease. Isolated PBMC RNA provided the starting material for the TCR library. TCRdb ran MiXCR on the reads and lists one entry per CDR3 protein. The data hold hundreds of distinct CDR3 sequences, with over 75% observed a single time. Sequencing was performed on peripheral blood mononuclear cells (PBMCs), taken with antithyroid drug treatment, in newly diagnosed or persistent Graves disease (not recorded which). All receptors come from a female donor with Graves disease.

The chain uses TRBV7-2 and TRBJ2-4, with TRBD1 matching 8 bases. This CDR3 contains 13 residues. Germline V lookup: CDR1 SGHTA, CDR2 FQGNSA. J lost 7 bases, V lost 4 bases, and 3 bases had no gene match. The CDR3 DNA reads as TGTGCCAGCAGCTCGGGACAGGCCAACATTCAGTACTTC. It codes for CASSSGQANIQYF.

The V call is TRBV5-1, the J call TRBJ1-1, with D unclear. Per the germline V gene, CDR1 is SGHRS and CDR2 is YFSETQ. The CDR3 sequence is 11 residues long. Trimming removed 2 bases at V and 5 bases at J, with 4 bases between. The CDR3 is CASSLGTEAFF. The CDR3 DNA is TGCGCCAGCAGCTTAGGAACTGAAGCTTTCTTT.

The gene calls are TRBV18 and TRBJ2-1; D ambiguous. Looked up from germline, CDR1 is KGHSH and CDR2 is LQKENI. V was pared by 6 bases and J by 4 bases, with 7 bases between. The CDR3 consists of 12 residues. DNA for the CDR3: TGTGCCAGCTCTCTAGGTTACAATGAGCAGTTCTTC. This translates into CASSLGYNEQFF.

The chain links TRBV12-3 or TRBV12-4 to TRBJ2-4, with 7 bases identical to TRBD2. The CDR3 extends over 14 amino acids. The J segment lost 8 bases and the V segment lost 3 bases, leaving 7 bases of the junction unmatched. Here the CDR3 DNA reads TGTGCCAGCAGTTTGAGCGGGGTGTTGGACATTCAGTACTTC. Translating gives CASSLSGVLDIQYF.

This chain uses TRBV11-1 with TRBJ2-7; D is unresolved. Trimming cost V 0 bases and J 0 bases, with 9 bases left between them. Per the germline V gene, CDR1 is SGHAT and CDR2 is FQDESV (reference sequence). The CDR3 runs 15 residues. The CDR3, as DNA: TGTGCCAGCAGCTTAGCGCCCCACTTCTCCTACGAGCAGTACTTC. Its protein product is CASSLAPHFSYEQYF.

The genes are TRBV9 and TRBJ2-1; 11 bases match TRBD2. CDR3 length: 15 residues. V was pared by 1 base and J by 6 bases, with 3 bases of the junction left unmatched. CDR1 is SGDLS, CDR2 YYNGEE, per germline. CDR3 DNA sequence: TGTGCCAGCAGCGTAACTAGCGGGGGTTTCAATGAGCAGTTCTTC. Its translation is CASSVTSGGFNEQFF.

This chain uses TRBV18 with TRBJ1-1, with D perhaps TRBD1 (6 bases). Trimming cost V 3 bases and J 6 bases, with 14 bases left between them. Germline CDR1 reads KGHSH; CDR2 reads LQKENI. CDR3 length equals 14 residues. CDR3 sequence: CASSPVGGRSEAFF. The CDR3 nucleotides read TGTGCCAGCTCACCGGTCGGGGGGCGGTCTGAAGCTTTCTTT.

The chain couples TRBV12-3 or TRBV12-4 to TRBJ2-1, with 9 bases matching TRBD2. Losses at the gene ends were 3 bases for V and 10 bases for J; bases not matched to a gene: 7. The CDR3 consists of 14 residues. CDR3 sequence: CASSFGLAHSEQFF. The CDR3 DNA is TGTGCCAGCAGTTTTGGACTAGCGCATTCGGAGCAGTTCTTC.

The chain uses TRBV7-9 and TRBJ2-3; 7 bases align to TRBD1. Germline V gene sequence: CDR1 SEHNR, CDR2 FQNEAQ (reference sequence). Trimming took 4 bases from V and 0 from J; bases not matched to a gene: 10. CDR3 length: 17 amino acids. The CDR3, as DNA: TGTGCCAGCAGCTCACCTGAGGACAGGTTAAGCACAGATACGCAGTATTTT. It is translated as CASSSPEDRLSTDTQYF.

This sequence joins TRBV4-1 and TRBJ1-1; possibly TRBD1 for D (5 bases). This CDR3 contains 14 residues. The germline gives CDR1 MGHRA, CDR2 YSYEKL. Trimming removed 0 bases from V and 1 base from J, with 6 bases in between. This CDR3 reads CASSQEGENTEAFF. Here the CDR3 DNA reads TGCGCCAGCAGCCAAGAAGGGGAGAACACTGAAGCTTTCTTT.

The chain has TRBV2 and TRBJ2-1; 14 bases align to TRBD2. This CDR3 has 16 residues. Germline V gene data show CDR1 as SNHLY and CDR2 as FYNNEI. The trim removed 7 bases at V and 9 bases at J, leaving 11 bases unmatched. CDR3 residues: CASTDPTSGGAGEQFF. In DNA form, the CDR3 reads TGTGCCAGCACTGACCCGACTAGCGGGGGGGCTGGTGAGCAGTTCTTC.

The chain recombines TRBV4-1 with TRBJ1-1; no firm D call. The germline V and J ends were trimmed by 0 bases and 0 bases, with 5 bases remaining between them. The CDR3 totals 14 residues. Germline CDR1 is MGHRA and CDR2 is YSYEKL. DNA for the CDR3: TGCGCCAGCAGCCAAGATCCTGTGAACACTGAAGCTTTCTTT. This sequence encodes CASSQDPVNTEAFF.

Here the CDR3 reads CASSQVRSESDTQYF. The CDR3 DNA reads as TGCGCCAGCAGCCAAGTTAGAAGCGAGTCAGATACGCAGTATTTT. V gene TRBV4-1 combines with J gene TRBJ2-3; no clear D gene. V was cut by 1 base and J by 4 bases, with 12 bases left in between. Germline lookup yields CDR1 MGHRA and CDR2 YSYEKL. The CDR3 runs to 15 residues.

The J gene is TRBJ2-7, the V gene TRBV10-2, with D unresolved. The CDR3 is made up of 13 amino acids. Germline CDR1 and CDR2: WSHSY and SAAADI. The V gene lost 2 bases and the J gene lost 3 bases, with 8 bases spanning the gap. The CDR3 region is CASSEGPFYEQYF. CDR3 DNA sequence: TGCGCCAGCAGTGAGGGGCCGTTCTACGAGCAGTACTTC.

The J gene is TRBJ2-2, the V gene TRBV4-3; D unresolved. Germline CDR1 reads LGHNA; CDR2 reads YSLEER. V was clipped by 4 bases and J by 6 bases, with 15 bases between them. The CDR3 runs 15 residues. CDR3 in DNA: TGCGCCAGCAGCCCCTCACGGACGAAGGCCGGGGAGCTGTTTTTT. Protein sequence: CASSPSRTKAGELFF.

The rearrangement joins TRBV10-3 to TRBJ1-1; 9 nucleotides line up with TRBD1. J was trimmed by 3 bases and V by 2 bases; bases with no gene match: 7. CDR1 is ENHRY, CDR2 SYGVKD, per germline. The CDR3 runs 16 residues. The CDR3 nucleotides are TGTGCCATCAGTGAGGGACCGGGACAGGGTTACACTGAAGCTTTCTTT. Translated, it gives CAISEGPGQGYTEAFF.

The V gene is TRBV7-9, the J gene TRBJ1-1; weak D call: TRBD1 (6 bases). Germline CDR1 SEHNR, CDR2 FQNEAQ (reference sequence). There are 14 residues in the CDR3. V lost 4 bases, J lost 1 base, and 10 bases lay in between. The CDR3 loop is CASSSSGQNTEAFF. The CDR3 bases are TGTGCCAGCAGCTCCTCGGGACAGAACACTGAAGCTTTCTTT.

The rearrangement joins TRBV14 to TRBJ2-1; D is ambiguous. With 1 base removed from V and 6 bases from J, the gap between germline ends came to 10 bases. This CDR3 has 14 residues. Germline V gene sequence: CDR1 SGHDN, CDR2 FVKESK. The CDR3 DNA follows: TGTGCCAGCAGCCAAGGTCGATGGTCCAATGAGCAGTTCTTC. Protein product: CASSQGRWSNEQFF.

V usage is TRBV3-1 and J usage is TRBJ2-3; the match to TRBD2 covers 9 bases. V lost 4 bases to trimming and J lost 1 base; unmatched junction nucleotides: 0. This CDR3 spans 14 amino acids. In germline, CDR1 is LGHDT, CDR2 YNNKEL (reference sequence). The CDR3, as DNA: TGTGCCAGCAGCCGGACTAGCGGCACAGATACGCAGTATTTT. Its translation is CASSRTSGTDTQYF.

This chain uses TRBV4-1 with TRBJ1-3; D gene ambiguous. Trimming took off 4 bases at V and 0 bases at J, with 10 bases between the two ends. CDR3 size: 15 residues. Germline values: CDR1 MGHRA, CDR2 YSYEKL. The DNA of the CDR3 is TGCGCCAGCAGCCTTACAGCGACCTCTGGAAACACCATATATTTT. The encoded protein is CASSLTATSGNTIYF.

The chain is built from TRBV6-5 and TRBJ1-3; TRBD1 agrees at 9 bases. The germline V gene has CDR1 MNHEY and CDR2 SVGAGI. With 0 bases clipped from V and 0 bases from J, the junction kept 3 bases outside the gene matches. The CDR3 runs to 17 residues. CDR3: CASSYSRQGDSGNTIYF. CDR3 bases: TGTGCCAGCAGTTACTCCAGACAGGGGGACTCTGGAAACACCATATATTTT.

The genes are TRBV20-1 and TRBJ1-6, with D maybe TRBD1 (5 bases). The CDR3 totals 15 residues. In germline, CDR1 is DFQATT, CDR2 SNEGSKA (reference sequence). With 3 bases removed from V and 5 bases from J, the gap between germline ends came to 14 bases. The CDR3 sequence is CSASYGGVHNSPLHF. CDR3 in DNA: TGCAGTGCTAGCTACGGGGGGGTTCATAATTCACCCCTCCACTTT.

The chain couples TRBV14 to TRBJ2-5, with 8 bases matching TRBD1. CDR3 length equals 15 residues. Germline V gene sequence: CDR1 SGHDN, CDR2 FVKESK. The J segment lost 4 bases and the V segment lost 2 bases, leaving 6 bases of the junction unmatched. This CDR3 reads CASSQKVDRGETQYF. In DNA, the CDR3 is TGTGCCAGCAGCCAAAAAGTAGACAGGGGAGAGACCCAGTACTTC.

This chain connects TRBV18 to TRBJ1-6; 8 positions agree with TRBD1. The CDR3 sequence is 14 residues long. The V segment lost 6 bases and the J segment 8 bases; nucleotides outside the gene matches: 6. Per the germline V gene, CDR1 is KGHSH and CDR2 is LQKENI. The DNA for the CDR3 is TGTGCCAGCTCCCCAGGGGGCTTCGATTCACCCCTCCACTTT. Translating gives CASSPGGFDSPLHF.

The rearrangement links TRBV29-1 to TRBJ2-2; 9 bases line up with TRBD1. Germline CDR1 is SQVTM and CDR2 is ANQGSEA. After removal of 7 bases from V and 6 bases from J, the junction contained 3 bases not matched to a gene. CDR3 length: 12 amino acids. CDR3 DNA: TGCAGCGCGAGGACAGGGGCCGGGGAGCTGTTTTTT. Its translation: CSARTGAGELFF.

The J gene is TRBJ1-2, the V gene TRBV3-1; possibly TRBD1 for D (5 bases). The V end was cut by 0 bases, the J end by 5 bases, with 7 bases between. CDR3 length: 13 residues. Germline V gives CDR1 LGHDT, CDR2 YNNKEL (reference sequence). CDR3 sequence: CASSQDRVYGYTF. For the CDR3, the DNA is TGTGCCAGCAGCCAAGACAGGGTTTATGGCTACACCTTC.

This chain joins TRBV21-1 and TRBJ2-1; the D call of TRBD2 is as the table states it, not checked on the DNA. TRBV21-1 counts as a pseudogene. The CDR3 consists of 14 residues. Here the CDR3 reads CASSKGGLDNEQFF. CDR3 nucleotides: TGTGCCAGCAGCAAAGGAGGGTTGGACAATGAGCAGTTCTTC.